Sequencing of this T cell receptor (beta chain) was carried out in a study of robustness of blood B and T cell sequencing (dated by TCRdb to the late 2010s). With regard to the full study: The study was designed to determine how much peripheral blood is required to reliably characterize an individual's TCRbeta and IgG repertoires. TCRbeta and IgG repertoires were quantified in each of the approximately ten independently drawn blood samples. As technical replicates, two replicate TCRbeta cDNA libraries were prepared from one shared RNA pool derived from a single 10 ml draw. Beyond this particular receptor, the publication reports: Between the technical replicate libraries, 94.8% of the top 10,000 TCRbeta clonotypes in one library were also present in the other library. Coverage of the top 10,000 TCRbeta clonotypes approached saturation when 3 or 4 tubes (roughly 26-45 ml blood) were combined. TCRbeta rarefaction curves did not fully plateau, suggesting under-sequencing or many low-abundance clonotypes. Because EDTA tubes had to be fractionated immediately, the use of EDTA tubes in multi-site collections was limited. Evidence of cross-contamination, likely from batch processing, showed up in one pair of TCRbeta libraries, so the UMI-sequence pairs shared by that pair of libraries were removed. Pooling tubes did not increase the overlap of rare TCRbeta clonotypes, which implies that much larger blood volumes would be needed to capture rare TCRbeta clonotypes. The 1,000 most abundant TCRbeta clonotypes from the pooled draws were found in every single 10 ml sample.

The library was produced with PCR. TCRdb names Illumina MiSeq as the instrument used. cDNA was synthesized with SMARTScribe reverse transcriptase and a 5' template-switch oligo that added a universal priming site. The template-switch oligo carried a 12-nucleotide random unique molecular identifier (UMI) that tagged each cDNA molecule. During reverse transcription, chain-specific reverse primers targeted TCRbeta transcripts. Residual template-switch adapters were removed by uracil DNA glycosylase treatment, and cDNA was purified using a Qiagen MinElute kit. The first PCR used KAPA HiFi HotStart ReadyMix for 23 cycles, split across four 50 ul reactions with step-out primers. Before any further amplification, the products of the first-round PCR were gel-purified. Illumina Nextera adapters were added in a second 8-cycle PCR, after which libraries were purified and pooled. A 50-nucleotide 5' read captured the UMI barcode for each TCRbeta molecule. The study's processing was this. Reads were grouped by UMI into consensus reads using the MIGEC toolkit. PEAR was used to merge forward and reverse consensus reads into final reads. A custom decontamination script removed identical UMI-sequence pairs shared across libraries, treating them as cross-sample contamination. MIGMAP, a wrapper around IgBLAST, was used for V(D)J assignment and CDR3 extraction. A TCR clonotype was defined as sharing the same V gene, J gene and CDR3 amino acid sequence, and CDR1 and CDR2 were not sequenced. Through fastp at Q25 and MiXCR, TCRdb rebuilt clones from the public reads, retaining in-frame beta chains. All rows with the same CDR3 protein become a single entry with the most common DNA and genes. V and J calls and clone size were set by TCRdb, not the authors. This sample holds more than 3,000 distinct CDR3 sequences; around 50% were observed only once. The ten biggest clones cover 20% to 30% of the sample.

TCRbeta repertoires were measured from mRNA instead of genomic DNA, an approach that captures expressed receptors. Without any cell sorting, leukocytes from the buffy coat were collected into Trizol, and RNA was extracted using the Direct-zol RNA MiniPrep Plus kit. To separate plasma, buffy coat and red blood cells, EDTA blood tubes were immediately centrifuged at 4 degrees C. As a fraction of the sample, this clonotype is large (0.1 to 1%). It lacks a known antigen. No qualities accompany the bases; no much larger clone lies one base away. Sequenced: peripheral blood. The receptor comes from a human donor in good health.

The CDR3 region has the sequence CASSSRQALGYTF. The base sequence is TGTGCCAGCAGCTCCCGACAGGCCCTTGGCTACACCTTC. The chain is made from TRBV3-1 and TRBJ1-2, with a weak D call of TRBD1 (6 bases match). The CDR3 spans 13 residues, from the cysteine through the phenylalanine. Solely the CDR3 DNA is kept, with 39 bases framed from the first base. As encoded in the germline V gene (reference sequence), CDR1 is LGHDT while CDR2 is YNNKEL. Cut back by 5 bases and 7 bases, the V and J ends lie 14 bases apart.